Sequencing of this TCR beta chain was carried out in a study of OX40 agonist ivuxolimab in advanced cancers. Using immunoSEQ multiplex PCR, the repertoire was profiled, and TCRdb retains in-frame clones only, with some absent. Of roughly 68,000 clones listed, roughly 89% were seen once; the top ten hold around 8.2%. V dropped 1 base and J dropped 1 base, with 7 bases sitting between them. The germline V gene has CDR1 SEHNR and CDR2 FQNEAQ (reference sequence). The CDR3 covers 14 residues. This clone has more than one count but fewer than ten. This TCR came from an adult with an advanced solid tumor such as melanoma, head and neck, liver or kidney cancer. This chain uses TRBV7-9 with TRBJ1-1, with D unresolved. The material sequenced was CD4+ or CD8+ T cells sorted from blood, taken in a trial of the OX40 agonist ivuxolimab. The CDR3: CASSLVPGNTEAFF. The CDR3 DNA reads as TGTGCCAGCAGCTTAGTTCCAGGGAACACTGAAGCTTTCTTT. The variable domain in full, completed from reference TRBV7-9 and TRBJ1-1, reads DTGVSQNPRHKITKRGQNVTFRCDPISEHNRLYWYRQTLGQGPEFLTYFQNEAQLEKSRLLSDRFSAERPKGSFSTLEIQRTEQGDSAMYLCASSLVPGNTEAFFGQGTRLTVV.